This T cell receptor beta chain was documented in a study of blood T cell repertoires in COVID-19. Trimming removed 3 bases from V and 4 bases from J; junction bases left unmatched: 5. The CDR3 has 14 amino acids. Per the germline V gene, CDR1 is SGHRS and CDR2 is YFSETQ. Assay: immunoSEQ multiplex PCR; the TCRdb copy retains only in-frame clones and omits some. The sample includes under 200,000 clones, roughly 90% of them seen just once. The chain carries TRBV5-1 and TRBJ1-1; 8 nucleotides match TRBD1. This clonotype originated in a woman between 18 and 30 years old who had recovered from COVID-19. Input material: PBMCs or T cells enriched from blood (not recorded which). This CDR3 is CASSSEDRGTEAFF. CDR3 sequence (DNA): TGCGCCAGCAGCTCCGAAGACAGGGGCACTGAAGCTTTCTTT. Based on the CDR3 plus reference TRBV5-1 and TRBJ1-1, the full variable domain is KAGVTQTPRYLIKTRGQQVTLSCSPISGHRSVSWYQQTPGQGLQFLFEYFSETQRNKGNFPGRFSGRQFSNSRSEMNVSTLELGDSALYLCASSSEDRGTEAFFGQGTRLTVV.